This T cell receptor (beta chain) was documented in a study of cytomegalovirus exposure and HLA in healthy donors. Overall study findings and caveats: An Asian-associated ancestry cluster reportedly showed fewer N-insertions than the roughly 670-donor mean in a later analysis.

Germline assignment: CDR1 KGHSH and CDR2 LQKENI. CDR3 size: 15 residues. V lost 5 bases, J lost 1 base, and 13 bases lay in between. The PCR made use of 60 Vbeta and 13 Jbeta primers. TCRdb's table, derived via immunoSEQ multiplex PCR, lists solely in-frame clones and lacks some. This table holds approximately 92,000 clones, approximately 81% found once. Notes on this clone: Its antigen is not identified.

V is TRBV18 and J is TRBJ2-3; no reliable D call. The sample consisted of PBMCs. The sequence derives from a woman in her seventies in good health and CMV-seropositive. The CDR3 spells CASSSAAIRTDTQYF. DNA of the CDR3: TGTGCCAGCTCATCAGCAGCGATTCGCACAGATACGCAGTATTTT. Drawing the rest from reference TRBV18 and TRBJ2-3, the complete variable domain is NAGVMQNPRHLVRRRGQEARLRCSPMKGHSHVYWYRQLPEEGLKFMVYLQKENIIDESGMPKERFSAEFPKEGPSILRIQQVVRGDSAAYFCASSSAAIRTDTQYFGPGTRLTVL.